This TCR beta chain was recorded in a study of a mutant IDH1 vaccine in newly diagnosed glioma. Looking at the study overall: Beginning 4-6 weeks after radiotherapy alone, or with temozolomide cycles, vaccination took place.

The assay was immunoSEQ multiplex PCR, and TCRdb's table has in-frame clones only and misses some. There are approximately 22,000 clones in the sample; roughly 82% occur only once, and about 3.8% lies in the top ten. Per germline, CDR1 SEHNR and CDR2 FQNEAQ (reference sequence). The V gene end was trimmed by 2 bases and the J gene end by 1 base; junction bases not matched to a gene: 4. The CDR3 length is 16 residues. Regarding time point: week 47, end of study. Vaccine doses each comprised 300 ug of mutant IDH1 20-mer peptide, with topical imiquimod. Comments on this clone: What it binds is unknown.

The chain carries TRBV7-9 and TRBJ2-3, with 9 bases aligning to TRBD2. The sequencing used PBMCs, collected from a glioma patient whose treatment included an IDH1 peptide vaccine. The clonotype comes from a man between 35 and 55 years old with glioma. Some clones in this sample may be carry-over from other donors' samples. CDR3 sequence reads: CASSLSGGGGTDTQYF. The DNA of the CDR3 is TGTGCCAGCAGCTTATCGGGCGGGGGGGGCACAGATACGCAGTATTTT. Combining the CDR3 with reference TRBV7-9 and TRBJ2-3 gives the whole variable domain DTGVSQNPRHKITKRGQNVTFRCDPISEHNRLYWYRQTLGQGPEFLTYFQNEAQLEKSRLLSDRFSAERPKGSFSTLEIQRTEQGDSAMYLCASSLSGGGGTDTQYFGPGTRLTVL.